This TCR beta chain originates from a study of T cells in Graves' hyperthyroidism and ophthalmopathy. This clonotype was counted a few times. The antigen remains unidentified. The V end was cut by 4 bases, the J end by 4 bases, with 10 bases between. This CDR3 contains 14 residues. Germline-derived CDR1 and CDR2 are SGHAT and FQNNGV. Amplification targeted TCR beta CDR3 regions from RNA transcripts. Carried out on the TCR CDR3, a first-round RT-PCR used the HTBI primer set. TCRdb used MiXCR to reprocess the multiplex PCR reads, holding one entry per CDR3 protein. The sample consists of approximately 400,000 distinct CDR3 sequences, about 20% of them appearing once. General study findings and limits: Separation of ophthalmopathy from stable hyperthyroidism was achieved by a 13 V-J model. Most thyroid-expanded clonotypes above 0.001 were also found in blood.

The study left out patients who had uncontrolled infection, other autoimmune disease, pregnancy or lactation. This clonotype was obtained from a woman aged 18-29 years with Graves' hyperthyroidism. The chain uses TRBV11-2 and TRBJ2-2; weak D call: TRBD1 (6 bases). Sequenced input: blood. The CDR3 spells CASSSDRSTGELFF. The CDR3 nucleotides read TGTGCCAGCAGCTCGGACAGATCCACCGGGGAGCTGTTTTTT.